Sequencing of this TCR beta chain was carried out in a study of T-cell reconstitution after alpha-beta-depleted transplantation in children. During its preparation, the TCRbeta library received unique molecular identifiers. From the PCR reads, TCRdb called clonotypes with MiXCR, one entry per CDR3 protein. Of approximately 250,000 distinct CDR3 sequences in the sample, about 26% are singletons; the top ten hold approximately 2.5%. This sequence was found in a girl aged 2 to 10 with Fanconi anemia, due to receive a stem cell transplant. The source was PBMCs, collected before TCRalphabeta/CD19-depleted stem cell transplant.

CDR3 residues: CSAPEPGLVTDTQYF. CDR3 nucleotide sequence: TGCAGTGCTCCCGAACCGGGACTAGTCACAGATACGCAGTATTTT. The chain uses TRBV20-1 and TRBJ2-3, with 8 bases matching TRBD2. The length of the CDR3 is 15 residues. The germline CDR1 and CDR2 sequences are DFQATT and SNEGSKA (reference sequence). J gave up 2 bases and V 5 bases, and 9 bases lay outside the gene matches.